This T cell receptor beta chain comes out of a study of Tregs in tolerant kidney transplant recipients. In the study overall: Related graft donors supplied nonmyeloablative bone marrow transplants, and mixed chimerism was transient.

The table came from immunoSEQ multiplex PCR; TCRdb's copy has only in-frame clones and leaves some out. The table lists about 66,000 clones, around nine tenths of them singletons. Unstimulated regulatory T cells (CD4+CD25+CD127-), CD4+CD25- non-regulatory cells, CD4 and CD8 cells were FACS-sorted from thawed PBMCs. With respect to this clone: Antigen specificity is unknown.

Study-level points and caveats: Changing PCR primers prevented nucleotide comparison between some patients' samples. The most relevant donor-specific Treg TCRbeta repertoire apparently came from expansion with activated donor B cells.

This material consisted of CD8+ T cells from blood, taken before the transplant. The sequence was collected from a human donor who received a combined kidney and bone marrow transplant.

CDR3 region: CSVGRQGGDGYTF. Here the CDR3 DNA reads TGCAGCGTCGGGCGACAGGGTGGGGATGGCTACACCTTC. The V and J genes are TRBV29-1 and TRBJ1-2; TRBD1 matches at 7 bases. The length of the CDR3 is 13 residues. Per germline, CDR1 SQVTM and CDR2 ANQGSEA. J gave up 6 bases and V 6 bases, and 10 bases lay outside the gene matches.